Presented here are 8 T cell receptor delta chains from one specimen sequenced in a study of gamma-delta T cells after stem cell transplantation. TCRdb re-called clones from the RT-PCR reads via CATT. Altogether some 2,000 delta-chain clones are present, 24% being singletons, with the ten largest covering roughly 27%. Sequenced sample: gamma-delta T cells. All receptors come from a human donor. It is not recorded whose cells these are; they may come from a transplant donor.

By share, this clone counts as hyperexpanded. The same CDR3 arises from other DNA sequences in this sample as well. This CDR3 is CALGDFPTNIPILGEIRYTDKLIF. CDR3 nucleotide sequence: TGTGCTCTTGGGGACTTTCCTACGAACATACCTATACTGGGGGAGATCAGGTACACCGATAAACTCATCTTT. This chain joins TRDV1 and TRDJ1, with TRDD3 identical over 9 bases. Germline values: CDR1 TSWWSYY, CDR2 QGS. The CDR3 consists of 24 residues. Germline trimming cut 3 bases from V and 0 bases from J; bases unmatched to any gene: 29.

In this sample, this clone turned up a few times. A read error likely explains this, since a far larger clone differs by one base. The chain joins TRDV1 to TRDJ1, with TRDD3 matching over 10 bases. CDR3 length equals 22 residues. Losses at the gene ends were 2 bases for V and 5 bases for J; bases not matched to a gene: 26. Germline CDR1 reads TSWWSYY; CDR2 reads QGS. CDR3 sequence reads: CALGEGPSPRRWGIPRGDKLIF. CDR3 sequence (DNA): TGTGCTCTTGGGGAAGGTCCTTCCCCCCGTCGGTGGGGGATACCCCGCGGGGATAAACTCATCTTT.

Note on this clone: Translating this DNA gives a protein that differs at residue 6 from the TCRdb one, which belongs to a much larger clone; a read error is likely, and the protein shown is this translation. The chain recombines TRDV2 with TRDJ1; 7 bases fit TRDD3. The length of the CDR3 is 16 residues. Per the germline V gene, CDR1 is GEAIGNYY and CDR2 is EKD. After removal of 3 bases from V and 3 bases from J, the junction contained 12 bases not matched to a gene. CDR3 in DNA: TGTGCCTGTGACGCGGCAACTGGGGAAGGACCCGATAAACTCATCTTT. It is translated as CACDAATGEGPDKLIF.

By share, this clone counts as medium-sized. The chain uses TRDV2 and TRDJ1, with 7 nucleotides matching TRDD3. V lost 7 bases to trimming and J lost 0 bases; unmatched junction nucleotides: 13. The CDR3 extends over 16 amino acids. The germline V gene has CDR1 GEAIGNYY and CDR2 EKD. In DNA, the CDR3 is TGTGCCTGCACCGCCCTTGGGGGAGAGTACACCGATAAACTCATCTTT. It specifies CACTALGGEYTDKLIF.

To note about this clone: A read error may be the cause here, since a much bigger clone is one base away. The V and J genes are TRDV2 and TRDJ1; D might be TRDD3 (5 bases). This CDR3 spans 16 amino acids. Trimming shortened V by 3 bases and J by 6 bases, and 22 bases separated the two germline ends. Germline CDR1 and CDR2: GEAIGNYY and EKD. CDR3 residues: CACDSMLPGKNYKLIF. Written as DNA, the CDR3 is TGTGCCTGTGACTCAATGCTACCGGGGAAGAACTATAAACTCATCTTT.

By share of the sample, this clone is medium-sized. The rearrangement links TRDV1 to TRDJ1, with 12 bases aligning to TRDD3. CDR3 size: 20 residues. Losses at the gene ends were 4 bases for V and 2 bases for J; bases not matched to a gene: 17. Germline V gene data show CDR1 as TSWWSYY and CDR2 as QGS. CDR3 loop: CALGGSFLFDWGILTDKLIF. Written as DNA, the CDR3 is TGTGCTCTTGGGGGATCCTTCCTATTCGACTGGGGGATACTAACCGATAAACTCATCTTT.

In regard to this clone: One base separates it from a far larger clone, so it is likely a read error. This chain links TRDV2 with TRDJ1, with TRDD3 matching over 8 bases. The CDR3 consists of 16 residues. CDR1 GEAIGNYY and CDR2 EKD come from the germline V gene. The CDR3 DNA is TGTGCCCGTGACTTCTTGGAGGGATACGCGGGGGATAAACTCATCTTT. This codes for CARDFLEGYAGDKLIF.

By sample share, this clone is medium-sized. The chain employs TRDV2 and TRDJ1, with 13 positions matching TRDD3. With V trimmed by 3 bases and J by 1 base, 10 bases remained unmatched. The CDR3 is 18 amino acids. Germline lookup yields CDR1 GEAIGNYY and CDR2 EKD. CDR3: CACDGITGGYASTDKLIF. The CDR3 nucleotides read TGTGCCTGTGACGGGATTACTGGGGGATACGCGAGCACCGATAAACTCATCTTT.